The 26 T cell receptor beta chains given below trace back to one sample, sequenced in a study of CD8 T cells in Susac syndrome. Roughly 0.45 to 1 ug RNA was reverse transcribed with random hexamers. TCRdb used MiXCR to reprocess the immunoSEQ multiplex PCR reads, holding one entry per CDR3 protein. The table lists tens of thousands of distinct CDR3 sequences, 94% of them singletons, with approximately 0.26% in the top ten. Sample: CD8+ T cells from PBMCs. These receptors originate from a human donor in good health.

CDR3 sequence: CASSLDLEYNEQFF. The CDR3 DNA follows: TGCGCCAGCAGCTTGGACTTAGAGTACAATGAGCAGTTCTTC. The chain recombines TRBV5-1 with TRBJ2-1; no definite D call. This CDR3 has 14 amino acids. Germline V lookup: CDR1 SGHRS, CDR2 YFSETQ. V lost 0 bases and J lost 4, with 8 bases in between.

The chain combines TRBV12-5 with TRBJ1-2, with TRBD1 as a possible D gene (5 bases). Per germline, CDR1 LGHNT and CDR2 FRNRAP. The V and J ends lost 1 base and 4 bases respectively, with 7 bases between them. The CDR3 is 13 amino acids. CDR3 in amino acids: CASGLAGLYGYTF. CDR3 coding DNA: TGTGCTAGTGGTTTGGCGGGACTCTATGGCTACACCTTC. The full variable domain, its missing parts supplied by reference TRBV12-5 and TRBJ1-2, is DARVTQTPRHKVTEMGQEVTMRCQPILGHNTVFWYRQTMMQGLELLAYFRNRAPLDDSGMPKDRFSAEMPDATLATLKIQPSEPRDSAVYFCASGLAGLYGYTFGSGTRLTVV.

The V and J genes are TRBV9 and TRBJ2-5; the D gene is possibly TRBD2 (5 bases). V gave up 3 bases and J gave up 5 bases, with 8 bases separating them. This CDR3 is 12 amino acids long. In germline, CDR1 is SGDLS, CDR2 YYNGEE. CDR3 DNA sequence: TGTGCCAGCAGCGGGATAGCGGAGACCCAGTACTTC. Its translation is CASSGIAETQYF.

This rearrangement joins TRBV14 to TRBJ2-7, with 9 bases that match TRBD1. This CDR3 has 16 amino acids. CDR1 and CDR2 from the germline V gene are SGHDN and FVKESK. V lost 3 bases, J lost 6 bases, and 12 bases stayed unmatched. DNA for the CDR3: TGTGCCAGCAGCCAGAGACCGGGACAGGGAGTCCCCGAGCAGTACTTC. Amino acids: CASSQRPGQGVPEQYF.

V gene TRBV12-3 or TRBV12-4 combines with J gene TRBJ2-7; no reliable D call. The CDR3 is made up of 14 amino acids. Trimming removed 6 bases from V and 2 bases from J, with 14 bases in between. As DNA, the CDR3 is TGTGCCAGCAGCTGGGGTGGAAAGGCCTACGAGCAGTACTTC. This translates into CASSWGGKAYEQYF.

The J gene is TRBJ1-2, the V gene TRBV5-4; D gene ambiguous. The CDR3 extends over 12 amino acids. V was cut by 4 bases and J by 8 bases, with 12 bases left in between. CDR1 is SGHNT and CDR2 is YYREEE in the germline V gene (reference sequence). CDR3 sequence: CASSVIPEGYTF. CDR3 DNA sequence: TGTGCCAGCAGCGTCATTCCCGAGGGCTACACCTTC.

The J gene is TRBJ2-1, the V gene TRBV5-4; 7 bases align to TRBD2. This CDR3 region has 14 residues. Germline trimming cut 4 bases from V and 5 bases from J; bases unmatched to any gene: 6. CDR1 is SGHNT, CDR2 YYREEE, per germline (reference sequence). The DNA of the CDR3 is TGTGCCAGCAGCCCGGGGGGACTTGACAATGAGCAGTTCTTC. It codes for CASSPGGLDNEQFF.

The J gene is TRBJ2-1, the V gene TRBV27; D is unclear. In germline, CDR1 is MNHEY, CDR2 SMNVEV (reference sequence). V lost 1 base to trimming and J lost 0 bases, with 7 bases between them. The CDR3 is 15 amino acids. Here the CDR3 reads CASSLLPYSYNEQFF. CDR3 bases: TGTGCCAGCAGTTTATTGCCTTACTCCTACAATGAGCAGTTCTTC.

The V call is TRBV7-9, the J call TRBJ1-4, with 11 bases identical to TRBD1. The CDR3 extends over 15 amino acids. The V and J ends lost 0 bases and 12 bases, in that order; junction bases with no gene match: 6. Per the germline V gene, CDR1 is SEHNR and CDR2 is FQNEAQ (reference sequence). The CDR3 bases are TGTGCCAGCAGCTTAGCGGGACAGGGGGTTGAGGAACTGTTTTTT. Translation gives CASSLAGQGVEELFF.

The chain joins TRBV5-6 to TRBJ2-7; 11 bases map to TRBD2. CDR1 is SGHDT, CDR2 YYEEEE, per germline. CDR3 length: 14 amino acids. The J segment lost 6 bases and the V segment lost 4 bases, leaving 6 bases of the junction unmatched. For the CDR3, the DNA is TGTGCCAGCAGCGCGGGACTAGCGGTCGCCGAGCAGTACGTC. Its translation is CASSAGLAVAEQYV.

The chain uses TRBV9 and TRBJ2-5; 8 nucleotides match TRBD1. The germline V gene encodes CDR1 SGDLS and CDR2 YYNGEE. The CDR3 has 14 amino acids. Trimming took 0 bases from V and 2 from J; bases not matched to a gene: 0. Here the CDR3 reads CASSVGTGQETQYF. DNA of the CDR3: TGTGCCAGCAGCGTAGGGACAGGGCAAGAGACCCAGTACTTC.

The CDR3 nucleotides are TGTGCCAGCAGCTTAGCGCACAGGGTTGGGAACAATGAGCAGTTCTTC. As protein: CASSLAHRVGNNEQFF. The V gene is TRBV7-8, the J gene TRBJ2-1; a weak D match, TRBD1 (6 bases). Germline V gene sequence: CDR1 SGHVS, CDR2 FQNEAQ. V lost 0 bases to trimming and J lost 5 bases, with 14 bases between them. The CDR3 sequence is 16 residues long.

This chain uses TRBV30 with TRBJ1-2; D gene uncertain. CDR1 and CDR2 from the germline V gene are GTSNPN and SVGIG (reference sequence). V gave up 2 bases and J gave up 8 bases, with 9 bases separating them. The CDR3 spans 11 residues. The CDR3 loop is CAWSLLTGYTF. The CDR3 DNA sequence: TGTGCCTGGAGTCTTCTAACGGGCTACACCTTC.

The chain couples TRBV15 to TRBJ1-4; 10 bases fit TRBD1. The CDR3 spans 14 residues. Trimming removed 5 bases from V and 7 bases from J; junction bases left unmatched: 4. Germline-derived CDR1 and CDR2 are LNHNV and YYDKDF (reference sequence). The CDR3 spells CATSGDRGREKLFF. In DNA form, the CDR3 reads TGTGCCACCAGCGGGGACAGGGGTCGTGAAAAACTGTTTTTT.

This clonotype was seen once. The chain recombines TRBV15 with TRBJ1-5; maybe TRBD1 (6 bases). Trimming took 2 bases from V and 5 from J, leaving 10 bases between them. The CDR3 spans 14 residues. Germline CDR1 LNHNV, CDR2 YYDKDF (reference sequence). CDR3 in amino acids: CATSRTGYDQPQHF. For the CDR3, the DNA is TGTGCCACCAGCAGAACAGGGTATGATCAGCCCCAGCATTTT.

The chain employs TRBV29-1 and TRBJ1-2; 8 bases match TRBD1. Germline CDR1 reads SQVTM; CDR2 reads ANQGSEA. The length of the CDR3 is 12 residues. Trimming took 6 bases from V and 8 from J; bases not matched to a gene: 8. The CDR3, as DNA: TGCAGCGTCCGCGGACAGGGCAAGGGCTACACCTTC. Its translation: CSVRGQGKGYTF.

This chain joins TRBV6-5 and TRBJ2-7; tentative D call: TRBD2 (5 bases). The V and J ends lost 2 bases and 1 base respectively, with 12 bases between them. The CDR3 is 15 residues long. In germline, CDR1 is MNHEY, CDR2 SVGAGI. CDR3: CASSYGYGVSYEQYF. CDR3 DNA sequence: TGTGCCAGCAGTTACGGGTACGGGGTATCCTACGAGCAGTACTTC.

This clonotype has only one observation. The chain uses TRBV28 and TRBJ2-1, with D possibly being TRBD2 (5 bases). V was cut by 6 bases and J by 2 bases, with 14 bases left in between. CDR3 length: 15 amino acids. CDR1 and CDR2 (germline): MDHEN, SYDVKM. CDR3 in DNA: TGTGCCAGCAGAGAGCGGAGAAGCCCCTACAATGAGCAGTTCTTC. This codes for CASRERRSPYNEQFF.

This clonotype was seen only a few times. J is TRBJ2-7 and V is TRBV11-2; D is unclear. This CDR3 is built from 11 residues. Germline CDR1 is SGHAT and CDR2 is FQNNGV. V shed 3 bases and J shed 6 bases, with 6 bases lying between them. The CDR3: CASSFTAEQYF. The CDR3 DNA is TGTGCCAGCAGCTTTACAGCCGAGCAGTACTTC. Full variable domain (missing parts from reference TRBV11-2 and TRBJ2-7): EAGVAQSPRYKIIEKRQSVAFWCNPISGHATLYWYQQILGQGPKLLIQFQNNGVVDDSQLPKDRFSAERLKGVDSTLKIQPAKLEDSAVYLCASSFTAEQYFGPGTRLTVT.

The V and J genes are TRBV3-1 and TRBJ2-2; 10 nucleotides align to TRBD1. Germline CDR1 reads LGHDT; CDR2 reads YNNKEL (reference sequence). The CDR3 has 16 amino acids. V lost 0 bases and J lost 7; bases outside the gene matches: 5. This CDR3 reads CASSQELTGGFGELFF. CDR3 nucleotide sequence: TGTGCCAGCAGCCAAGAATTGACAGGGGGCTTCGGGGAGCTGTTTTTT.

The V and J genes are TRBV19 and TRBJ2-1; D is ambiguous. The V and J ends lost 3 bases and 0 bases respectively, with 9 bases between them. The CDR3 runs 15 residues. The germline V gene encodes CDR1 LNHDA and CDR2 SQIVND (reference sequence). This CDR3 is CASSIMRYSYNEQFF. CDR3 coding DNA: TGTGCCAGTAGTATTATGAGGTACTCCTACAATGAGCAGTTCTTC.

This clonotype was seen once. The chain joins TRBV27 to TRBJ2-1; D possibly corresponds to TRBD1 (5 bases). Germline V CDR1 and CDR2: MNHEY, SMNVEV (reference sequence). V shed 7 bases and J shed 5 bases, with 15 bases lying between them. The CDR3 is 14 amino acids. The chain's CDR3 is CASKSVLGDNEQFF. The DNA of the CDR3 is TGTGCCAGCAAGTCGGTGTTAGGGGACAATGAGCAGTTCTTC.

J is TRBJ1-1 and V is TRBV12-3 or TRBV12-4; a possible D gene is TRBD1 (5 bases). The length of the CDR3 is 14 residues. Trimming took off 4 bases at V and 5 bases at J, with 14 bases between the two ends. The CDR3, as DNA: TGTGCCAGCAGTTCTTATGACAGCACTACTGAAGCTTTCTTT. It encodes CASSSYDSTTEAFF.

The chain employs TRBV27 and TRBJ2-3; either TRBD1 or TRBD2 may supply D (5 bases each). The CDR3 consists of 16 residues. V was cut by 0 bases and J by 4 bases, with 14 bases left in between. Germline assignment: CDR1 MNHEY and CDR2 SMNVEV (reference sequence). The CDR3, as DNA: TGTGCCAGCAGTTTATCTTGGGGCGAGAGGGCAGATACGCAGTATTTT. It specifies CASSLSWGERADTQYF.

V gene TRBV29-1 combines with J gene TRBJ1-2; D is unresolved. The V gene's germline CDR1 is SQVTM and CDR2 ANQGSEA. The V end lost 5 bases, the J end lost 8 bases, and 15 bases lay between the germline ends. The CDR3 has 12 residues. The DNA for the CDR3 is TGCAGCGTTCCCCGGGGTCCCAACGGCTACACCTTC. Translation gives CSVPRGPNGYTF.

V usage is TRBV9 and J usage is TRBJ1-2, with D unresolved. Germline loops: CDR1 SGDLS, CDR2 YYNGEE. Trimming took off 4 bases at V and 14 bases at J, with 9 bases between the two ends. The CDR3 is made up of 9 amino acids. CDR3 amino acids: CASSPRSTF. The CDR3 DNA sequence: TGTGCCAGCAGCCCTCGCTCTACCTTC.